The 15 T cell receptor beta chains below come from one sample, sequenced in a study of human T cells and chemical hapten exposure. TCRdb re-analysed the 5' RACE reads in MiXCR, keeping a single row per CDR3 protein. The profile covers 65,000 to 95,000 distinct CDR3 sequences, with about 8% appearing a single time and 2% to 2.5% taken by the ten largest. The study extracted total RNA from unfractionated whole blood. The receptors here all came from a male donor in good health.

This clonotype turned up a few times. The V gene is TRBV7-2, the J gene TRBJ2-4; D is possibly TRBD2 (6 bases). The V gene's germline CDR1 is SGHTA and CDR2 FQGNSA. Trimming took 1 base from V and 8 from J, leaving 9 bases between them. This CDR3 has 13 amino acids. The CDR3 protein is CASSLGGTDIQYF. The CDR3 nucleotides are TGTGCCAGCAGCTTAGGAGGGACTGACATTCAGTACTTC. The entire variable domain, with the rest obtained from reference TRBV7-2 and TRBJ2-4, is as follows: GAGVSQSPSNKVTEKGKDVELRCDPISGHTALYWYRQSLGQGLEFLIYFQGNSAPDKSGLPSDRFSAERTGGSVSTLTIQRTQQEDSAVYLCASSLGGTDIQYFGAGTRLSVL.

The chain joins TRBV20-1 to TRBJ2-5; 9 bases are shared with TRBD2. The V segment lost 5 bases and the J segment 4 bases; nucleotides outside the gene matches: 2. This CDR3 is 12 amino acids long. Germline V gives CDR1 DFQATT, CDR2 SNEGSKA (reference sequence). The CDR3 sequence: CSALSGGETQYF. Written as DNA, the CDR3 is TGCAGTGCTCTTAGCGGGGGAGAGACCCAGTACTTC.

The rearrangement joins TRBV14 to TRBJ2-7, with 12 bases matching TRBD1. This CDR3 has 16 residues. Germline CDR1 SGHDN, CDR2 FVKESK. Trimming at V came to 0 bases and at J to 5 bases, leaving 5 bases not matched to a gene. The CDR3 coding sequence is TGTGCCAGCAGCCAAGAAAGGGACAGGGGGCTGAACGAGCAGTACTTC. As protein: CASSQERDRGLNEQYF.

This clonotype was recorded at least ten times. This chain connects TRBV6-5 to TRBJ2-3; D not resolved. With 6 bases removed from V and 0 bases from J, the gap between germline ends came to 10 bases. Per the germline V gene, CDR1 is MNHEY and CDR2 is SVGAGI. CDR3 length: 14 residues. Written as DNA, the CDR3 is TGTGCCAGCAGGGCCTGGCGGAGCACAGATACGCAGTATTTT. Translation: CASRAWRSTDTQYF.

At least ten counts were recorded for this clonotype. The chain carries TRBV27 and TRBJ2-7, with 13 bases matching TRBD2. The ends lost 4 bases at V and 3 bases at J; junction bases unmatched: 3. There are 15 residues in the CDR3. Germline V lookup: CDR1 MNHEY, CDR2 SMNVEV (reference sequence). CDR3 coding DNA: TGTGCCAGCAGTTCAGGACTAGCGGGGGACTACGAGCAGTACTTC. It yields the protein CASSSGLAGDYEQYF.

In its sample, this clonotype was seen a few times. This chain connects TRBV6-1 to TRBJ1-4, with D tentatively TRBD1 (5 bases). The V and J ends lost 4 bases and 5 bases respectively, with 11 bases between them. The CDR3 covers 14 residues. Germline CDR1 reads MNHNS; CDR2 reads SASEGT. In nucleotides, the CDR3 is TGTGCCAGCAGTGGACAGAACAGGAATGAAAAACTGTTTTTT. Translation: CASSGQNRNEKLFF.

This clonotype was seen ten or more times. The rearrangement joins TRBV7-6 to TRBJ2-2; D is undetermined. This CDR3 region has 16 residues. Germline CDR1 SGHVS, CDR2 FNYEAQ. The germline V and J ends were trimmed by 2 bases and 4 bases, with 14 bases remaining between them. The CDR3 region has the DNA TGTGCCAGCAGCTTACGAGGCTTTTCGGGCACCGGGGAGCTGTTTTTT. The encoded protein is CASSLRGFSGTGELFF. The full variable domain, completed using reference TRBV7-6 and TRBJ2-2, is GAGVSQSPRYKVTKRGQDVALRCDPISGHVSLYWYRQALGQGPEFLTYFNYEAQQDKSGLPNDRFSAERPEGSISTLTIQRTEQRDSAMYRCASSLRGFSGTGELFFGEGSRLTVL.

This chain connects TRBV18 to TRBJ2-2, with D unclear. The V end was cut by 3 bases, the J end by 4 bases, with 9 bases between. The CDR3 is made up of 14 amino acids. CDR1 KGHSH and CDR2 LQKENI come from the germline V gene. CDR3 protein: CASSPGFATGELFF. The CDR3 coding sequence is TGTGCCAGCTCACCGGGGTTCGCCACCGGGGAGCTGTTTTTT.

The sample holds many counts of this clonotype. The rearrangement links TRBV20-1 to TRBJ2-1; D may be TRBD1 (5 bases). From germline, CDR1 is DFQATT and CDR2 SNEGSKA (reference sequence). V lost 0 bases, J lost 9 bases, and 21 bases lay in between. The CDR3 is made up of 16 amino acids. DNA of the CDR3: TGCAGTGCTAGAGATTGGGTGAAGGGGCAAGAAGGTGAGCAGTTCTTC. It codes for CSARDWVKGQEGEQFF.

This clonotype was seen at least ten times. This chain joins TRBV5-6 and TRBJ2-3, with D tentatively TRBD2 (5 bases). CDR1 is SGHDT and CDR2 is YYEEEE in the germline V gene. Trimming cost V 2 bases and J 1 base, with 11 bases left between them. The CDR3 consists of 15 residues. The CDR3 coding sequence is TGTGCCAGCAGCTTCGGGGTCCGCGGCACAGATACGCAGTATTTT. Translating it yields CASSFGVRGTDTQYF.

The table lists this clonotype with many counts. The gene calls are TRBV6-5 and TRBJ1-1; TRBD1 matches 8 bases. Losses at the gene ends were 4 bases for V and 1 base for J; bases not matched to a gene: 5. In germline, CDR1 is MNHEY, CDR2 SVGAGI. This CDR3 is 15 amino acids long. CDR3 loop: CASSSLDRANTEAFF. In DNA form, the CDR3 reads TGTGCCAGCAGTTCCTTGGACAGGGCGAACACTGAAGCTTTCTTT.

This clonotype was picked up a small number of times. This rearrangement joins TRBV5-1 to TRBJ2-3; 10 nucleotides align to TRBD2. The CDR3 is 18 amino acids. Germline CDR1 and CDR2: SGHRS and YFSETQ. V lost 0 bases and J lost 0; bases outside the gene matches: 7. The CDR3 sequence: CASSLALAGVSSTDTQYF. CDR3 nucleotides: TGCGCCAGCAGCTTGGCCCTAGCGGGGGTTTCTAGCACAGATACGCAGTATTTT.

This clonotype showed up just once. V usage is TRBV11-2 and J usage is TRBJ1-1; D call uncertain. V lost 5 bases to trimming and J lost 7 bases, with 11 bases between them. Germline V gives CDR1 SGHAT, CDR2 FQNNGV. The CDR3 extends over 12 amino acids. CDR3 sequence: CASSREWGEAFF. In DNA, the CDR3 is TGTGCCAGCAGCAGGGAGTGGGGTGAAGCTTTCTTT.

This clonotype came up many times. The chain couples TRBV3-1 to TRBJ2-3; TRBD2 agrees at 10 bases. The ends lost 5 bases at V and 2 bases at J; junction bases unmatched: 4. CDR1 is LGHDT and CDR2 is YNNKEL in the germline V gene (reference sequence). The CDR3 consists of 15 residues. The CDR3 bases are TGTGCCAGCAGCGGGACTAGCGAACACACAGATACGCAGTATTTT. This codes for CASSGTSEHTDTQYF.

In this sample, this clonotype turned up many times. The chain is built from TRBV12-3 or TRBV12-4 and TRBJ2-1; tentatively, D is TRBD2 (6 bases). The ends were cut back, 3 bases at V and 9 bases at J, with 15 bases in the middle. There are 14 residues in the CDR3. CDR3 residues: CASSFIGGRGEQFF. CDR3 DNA sequence: TGTGCCAGCAGTTTTATTGGCGGGCGGGGTGAGCAGTTCTTC.